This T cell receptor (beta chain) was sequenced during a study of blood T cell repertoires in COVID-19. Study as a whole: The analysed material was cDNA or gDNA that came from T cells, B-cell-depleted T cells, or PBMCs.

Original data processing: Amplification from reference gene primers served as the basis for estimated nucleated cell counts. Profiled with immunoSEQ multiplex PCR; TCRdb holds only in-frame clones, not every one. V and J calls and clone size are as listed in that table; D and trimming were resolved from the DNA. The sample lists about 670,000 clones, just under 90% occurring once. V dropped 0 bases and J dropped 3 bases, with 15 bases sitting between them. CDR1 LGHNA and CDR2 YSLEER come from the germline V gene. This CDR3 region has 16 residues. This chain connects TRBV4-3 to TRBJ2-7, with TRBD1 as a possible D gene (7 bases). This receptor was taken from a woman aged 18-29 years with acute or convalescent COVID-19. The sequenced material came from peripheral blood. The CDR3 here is CASSQDRRGQSYEQYF. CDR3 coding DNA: TGCGCCAGCAGCCAAGATAGGAGGGGACAGAGCTACGAGCAGTACTTC.